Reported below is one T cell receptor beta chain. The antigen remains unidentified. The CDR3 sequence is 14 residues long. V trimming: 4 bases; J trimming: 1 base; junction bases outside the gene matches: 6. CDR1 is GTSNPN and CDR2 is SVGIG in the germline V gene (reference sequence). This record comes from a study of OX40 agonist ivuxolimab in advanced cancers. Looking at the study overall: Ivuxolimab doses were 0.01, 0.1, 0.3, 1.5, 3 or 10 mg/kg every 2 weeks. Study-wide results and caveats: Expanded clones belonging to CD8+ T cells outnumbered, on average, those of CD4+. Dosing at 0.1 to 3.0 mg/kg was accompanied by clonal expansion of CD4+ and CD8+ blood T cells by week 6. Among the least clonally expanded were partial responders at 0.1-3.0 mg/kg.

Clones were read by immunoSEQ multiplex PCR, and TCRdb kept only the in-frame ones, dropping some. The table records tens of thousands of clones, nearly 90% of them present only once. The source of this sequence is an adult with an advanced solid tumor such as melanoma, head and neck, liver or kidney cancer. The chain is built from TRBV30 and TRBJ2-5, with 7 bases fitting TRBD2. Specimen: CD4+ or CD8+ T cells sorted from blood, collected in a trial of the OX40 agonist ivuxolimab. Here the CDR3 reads CAWTIAGPQETQYF. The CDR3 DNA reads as TGTGCCTGGACCATAGCGGGCCCCCAAGAGACCCAGTACTTC.